Sequencing of this TCR beta chain was carried out in a study of patients and donors after allogeneic stem cell transplantation. Germline V gene data show CDR1 as SGDLS and CDR2 as YYNGEE. The CDR3 is 14 residues long. V was clipped by 0 bases and J by 1 base, with 8 bases between them. TCRdb reprocessed the RT-PCR reads with MiXCR, giving one entry per CDR3 protein. The table includes about 230,000 distinct CDR3 sequences, 11% to 15% detected once. Sequencing was done on a sample of blood, either unsorted or a sorted T cell fraction (not recorded which). The chain is built from TRBV9 and TRBJ2-7; D remains unclear. The receptor was derived from a human donor who was either an allogeneic HSCT recipient or a stem cell or donor lymphocyte infusion donor (not recorded which). It is not recorded whose cells these are; they may come from a transplant donor. The CDR3 DNA sequence: TGTGCCAGCAGCGTAGACGTGTTGTCCTACGAGCAGTACTTC. Translated, it gives CASSVDVLSYEQYF. Using reference TRBV9 and TRBJ2-7 for the parts outside the CDR3, the full variable domain is DSGVTQTPKHLITATGQRVTLRCSPRSGDLSVYWYQQSLDQGLQFLIQYYNGEERAKGNILERFSAQQFPDLHSELNLSSLELGDSALYFCASSVDVLSYEQYFGPGTRLTVT.